This entry describes one TCR beta chain. Here immunoSEQ multiplex PCR was the method, and the copy in TCRdb shows in-frame clones only, minus some. The table has 60,000 or so clones, just under 90% seen once. J was trimmed by 4 bases and V by 5 bases; bases with no gene match: 5. The germline gives CDR1 MNHEY, CDR2 SMNVEV (reference sequence). The CDR3 is made up of 15 amino acids. This entry comes from a study of blood T cell repertoires in COVID-19. The sequence derives from a human donor with active COVID-19. The donor label of this sample is uncertain. Sequences were obtained from peripheral blood. V is TRBV27 and J is TRBJ2-1, with 10 nucleotides matching TRBD1. The CDR3 sequence: CASSIRQGAYNEQFF. Written as DNA, the CDR3 is TGTGCCAGCAGTATACGACAGGGGGCTTACAATGAGCAGTTCTTC.